This T cell receptor (beta chain) derives from a study of blood T cell repertoires in COVID-19. Trimming pared 7 bases from V and 6 bases from J, leaving 10 bases between. Germline CDR1 MDHEN, CDR2 SYDVKM. The length of the CDR3 is 13 residues. Produced via immunoSEQ multiplex PCR; TCRdb's table is partial and in-frame only. The data contain fewer than 350,000 clones, more than 75% of them singletons. V is TRBV28 and J is TRBJ1-6; D is possibly TRBD1 (5 bases). The sequenced material came from peripheral blood. The clonotype originates from a man aged 40-55 years with active or convalescent COVID-19. In nucleotides, the CDR3 is TGTGCCAGCACAGCAGGGATTAATTCACCCCTCCACTTT. It encodes CASTAGINSPLHF. Using reference TRBV28 and TRBJ1-6 for the parts outside the CDR3, the full variable domain is DVKVTQSSRYLVKRTGEKVFLECVQDMDHENMFWYRQDPGLGLRLIYFSYDVKMKEKGDIPEGYSVSREKKERFSLILESASTNQTSMYLCASTAGINSPLHFGNGTRLTVT.